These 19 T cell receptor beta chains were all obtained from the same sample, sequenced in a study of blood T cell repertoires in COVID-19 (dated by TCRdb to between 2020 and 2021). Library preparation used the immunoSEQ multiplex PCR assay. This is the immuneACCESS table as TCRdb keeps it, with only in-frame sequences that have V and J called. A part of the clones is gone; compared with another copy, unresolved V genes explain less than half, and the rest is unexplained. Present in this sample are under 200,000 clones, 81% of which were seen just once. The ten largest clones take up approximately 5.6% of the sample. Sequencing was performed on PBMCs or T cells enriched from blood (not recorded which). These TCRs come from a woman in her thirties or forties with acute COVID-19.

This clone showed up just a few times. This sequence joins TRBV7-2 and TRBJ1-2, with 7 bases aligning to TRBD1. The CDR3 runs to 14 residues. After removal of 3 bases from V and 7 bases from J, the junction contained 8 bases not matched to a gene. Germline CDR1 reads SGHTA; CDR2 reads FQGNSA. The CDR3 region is CASSLGEGAPGYTF. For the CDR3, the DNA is TGTGCCAGCAGCTTGGGCGAGGGGGCCCCTGGCTACACCTTC.

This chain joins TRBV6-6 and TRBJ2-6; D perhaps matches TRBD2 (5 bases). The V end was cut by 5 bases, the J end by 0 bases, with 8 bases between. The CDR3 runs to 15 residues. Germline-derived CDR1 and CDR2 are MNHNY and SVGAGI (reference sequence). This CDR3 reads CASSRLTSGANVLTF. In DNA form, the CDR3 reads TGTGCCAGCAGTCGACTAACCTCTGGGGCCAACGTCCTGACTTTC.

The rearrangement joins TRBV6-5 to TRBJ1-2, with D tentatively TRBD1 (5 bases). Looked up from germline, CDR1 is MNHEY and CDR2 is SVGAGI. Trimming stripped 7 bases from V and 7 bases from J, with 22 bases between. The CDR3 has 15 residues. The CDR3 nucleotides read TGTGCCAGCACTCCCCGGGGAGGGAGTCAGGGTGGCTACACCTTC. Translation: CASTPRGGSQGGYTF.

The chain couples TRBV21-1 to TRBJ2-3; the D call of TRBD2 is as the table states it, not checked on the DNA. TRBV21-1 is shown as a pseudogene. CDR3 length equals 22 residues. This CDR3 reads CASSRVQGWGLAGESVADTQYF. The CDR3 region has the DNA TGTGCCAGCAGCAGGGTCCAGGGGTGGGGACTAGCGGGAGAAAGTGTCGCAGATACGCAGTATTTT.

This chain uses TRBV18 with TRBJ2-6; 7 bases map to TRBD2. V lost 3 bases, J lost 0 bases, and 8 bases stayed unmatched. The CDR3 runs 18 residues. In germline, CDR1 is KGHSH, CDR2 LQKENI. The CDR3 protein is CASSPRGGRPSGANVLTF. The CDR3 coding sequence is TGTGCCAGCTCACCCCGGGGAGGGAGACCCTCTGGGGCCAACGTCCTGACTTTC.

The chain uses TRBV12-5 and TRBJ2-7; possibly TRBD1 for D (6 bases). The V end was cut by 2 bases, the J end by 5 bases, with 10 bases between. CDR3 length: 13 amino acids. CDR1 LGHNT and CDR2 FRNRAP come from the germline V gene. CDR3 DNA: TGTGCTAGTGGTTTGTATGAGGGGGACGAGCAGTACTTC. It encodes CASGLYEGDEQYF.

The CDR3 region has the DNA TGTGCCAGCAGTGAAGGTGGGCAGGCCCTAGCGGGACTAGGAATCAATGAGCAGTTCTTC. Translation gives CASSEGGQALAGLGINEQFF. This chain joins TRBV2 and TRBJ2-1; 9 nucleotides align to TRBD2. Germline CDR1 reads SNHLY; CDR2 reads FYNNEI. The CDR3 sequence is 20 residues long. V was clipped by 1 base and J by 6 bases; unmatched bases: 19.

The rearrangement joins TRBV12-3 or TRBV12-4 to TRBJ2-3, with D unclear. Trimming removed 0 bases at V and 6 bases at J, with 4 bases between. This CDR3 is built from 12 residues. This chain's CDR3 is CASSLAGDTQYF. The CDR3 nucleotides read TGTGCCAGCAGTTTAGCCGGGGATACGCAGTATTTT.

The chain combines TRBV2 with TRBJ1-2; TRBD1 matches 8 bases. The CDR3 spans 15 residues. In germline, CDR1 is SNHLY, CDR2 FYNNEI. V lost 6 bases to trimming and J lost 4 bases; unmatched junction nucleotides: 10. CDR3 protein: CASSSDRGPLYGYTF. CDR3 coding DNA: TGTGCCAGCAGCTCTGACAGGGGACCACTCTATGGCTACACCTTC.

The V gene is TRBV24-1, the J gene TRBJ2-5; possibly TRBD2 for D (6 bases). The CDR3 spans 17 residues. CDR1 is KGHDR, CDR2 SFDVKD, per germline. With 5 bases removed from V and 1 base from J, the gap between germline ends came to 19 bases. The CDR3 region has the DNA TGTGCCACCAGTGCCTGGGAGGTAGATTCCGGCCAAGAGACCCAGTACTTC. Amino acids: CATSAWEVDSGQETQYF.

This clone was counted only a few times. The CDR3 region has the DNA TGCAGTGCTACGGGAGACTACGAGCAGTACTTC. Amino acids: CSATGDYEQYF. The V gene is TRBV20-1, the J gene TRBJ2-7; tentative D call: TRBD2 (6 bases). The germline V gene encodes CDR1 DFQATT and CDR2 SNEGSKA (reference sequence). V lost 4 bases, J lost 3 bases, and 7 bases lay in between. CDR3 size: 11 residues.

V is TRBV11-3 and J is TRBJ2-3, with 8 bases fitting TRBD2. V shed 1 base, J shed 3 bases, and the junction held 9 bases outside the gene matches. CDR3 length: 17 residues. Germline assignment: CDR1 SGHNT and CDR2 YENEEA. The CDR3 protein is CASSLGTSGGGTDTQYF. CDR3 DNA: TGTGCCAGCAGCTTAGGAACTAGCGGAGGGGGGACAGATACGCAGTATTTT.

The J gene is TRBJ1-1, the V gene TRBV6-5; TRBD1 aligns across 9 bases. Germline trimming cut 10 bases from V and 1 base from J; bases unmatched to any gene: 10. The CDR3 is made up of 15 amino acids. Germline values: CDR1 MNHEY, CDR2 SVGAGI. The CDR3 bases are TGTGCCATTATTGAACCGGGACAGGGGAACACTGAAGCTTTCTTT. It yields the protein CAIIEPGQGNTEAFF.

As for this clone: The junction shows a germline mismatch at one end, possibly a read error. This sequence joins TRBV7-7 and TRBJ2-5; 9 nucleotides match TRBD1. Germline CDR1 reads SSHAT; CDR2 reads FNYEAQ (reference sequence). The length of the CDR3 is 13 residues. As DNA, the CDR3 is TGTGCTAGCAGCTTGGACAGGGGAGAGACCCAGTACTTC. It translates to CASSLDRGETQYF. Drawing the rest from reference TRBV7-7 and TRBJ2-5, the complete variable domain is GAGVSQSPRYKVTKRGQDVTLRCDPISSHATLYWYQQALGQGPEFLTYFNYEAQPDKSGLPSDRFSAERPEGSISTLTIQRTEQRDSAMYRCASSLDRGETQYFGPGTRLLVL.

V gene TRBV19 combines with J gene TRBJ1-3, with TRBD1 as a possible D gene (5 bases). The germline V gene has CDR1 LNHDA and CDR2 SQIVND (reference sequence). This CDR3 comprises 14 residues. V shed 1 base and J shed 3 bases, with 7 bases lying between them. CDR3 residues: CASSIADIGNTIYF. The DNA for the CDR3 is TGTGCCAGTAGTATAGCGGACATTGGAAACACCATATATTTT.

CDR3 sequence: CASSPPQGTGEGNTEAFF. Here the CDR3 DNA reads TGTGCCAGCAGCCCCCCGCAAGGGACAGGGGAAGGGAACACTGAAGCTTTCTTT. This rearrangement joins TRBV7-3 to TRBJ1-1, with 10 positions matching TRBD1. The CDR3 length is 18 residues. The J segment lost 1 base and the V segment lost 5 bases, leaving 13 bases of the junction unmatched. Germline assignment: CDR1 SGHTA and CDR2 FQGTGA. The full variable domain, with the rest looked up from reference TRBV7-3 and TRBJ1-1, is GAGVSQTPSNKVTEKGKYVELRCDPISGHTALYWYRQSLGQGPEFLIYFQGTGAADDSGLPNDRFFAVRPEGSVSTLKIQRTERGDSAVYLCASSPPQGTGEGNTEAFFGQGTRLTVV.

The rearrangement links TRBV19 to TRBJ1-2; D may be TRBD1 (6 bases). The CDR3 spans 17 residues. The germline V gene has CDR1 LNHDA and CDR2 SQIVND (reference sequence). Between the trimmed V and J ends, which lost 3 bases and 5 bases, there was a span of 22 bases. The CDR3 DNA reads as TGTGCCAGTAGTATCCCCCCGGGGGGGCGCATAGGGTATGGCTACACCTTC. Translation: CASSIPPGGRIGYGYTF.

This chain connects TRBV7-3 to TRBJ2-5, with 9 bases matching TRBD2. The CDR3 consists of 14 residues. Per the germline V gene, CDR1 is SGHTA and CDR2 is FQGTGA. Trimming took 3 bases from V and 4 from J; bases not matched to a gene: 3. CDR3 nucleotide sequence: TGTGCCAGCAGCTTTAGCGGGAGTGGAGAGACCCAGTACTTC. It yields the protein CASSFSGSGETQYF.

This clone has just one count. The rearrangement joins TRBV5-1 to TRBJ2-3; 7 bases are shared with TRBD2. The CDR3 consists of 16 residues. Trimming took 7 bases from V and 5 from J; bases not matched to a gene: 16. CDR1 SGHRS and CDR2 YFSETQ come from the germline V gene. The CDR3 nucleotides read TGCGCCAGCGCCGTGGCGGGTAGTGTAGCGGGAGATACGCAGTATTTT. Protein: CASAVAGSVAGDTQYF.